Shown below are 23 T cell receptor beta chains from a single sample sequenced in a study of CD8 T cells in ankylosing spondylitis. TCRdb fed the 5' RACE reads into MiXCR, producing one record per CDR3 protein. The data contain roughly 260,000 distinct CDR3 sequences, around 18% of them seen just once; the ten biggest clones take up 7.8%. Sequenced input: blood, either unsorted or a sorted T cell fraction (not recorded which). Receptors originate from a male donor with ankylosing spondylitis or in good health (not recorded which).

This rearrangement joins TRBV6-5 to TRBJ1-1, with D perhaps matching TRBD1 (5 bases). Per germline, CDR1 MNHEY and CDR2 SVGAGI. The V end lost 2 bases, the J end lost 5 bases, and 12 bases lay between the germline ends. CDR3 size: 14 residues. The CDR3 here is CASSYQGLGTEAFF. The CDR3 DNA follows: TGTGCCAGCAGTTACCAGGGCTTGGGGACTGAAGCTTTCTTT.

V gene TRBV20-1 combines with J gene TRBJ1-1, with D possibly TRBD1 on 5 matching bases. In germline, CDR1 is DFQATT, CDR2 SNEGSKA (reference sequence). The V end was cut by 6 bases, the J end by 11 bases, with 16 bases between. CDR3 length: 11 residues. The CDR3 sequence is CSARGAHVAFF. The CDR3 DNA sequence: TGCAGTGCGAGGGGAGCCCACGTGGCTTTCTTT.

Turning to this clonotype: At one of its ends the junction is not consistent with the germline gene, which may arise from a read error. The CDR3 is CASSNRVGDYSEQFF. CDR3 nucleotides: TGTGCCAGCAGTAACAGGGTGGGCGACTACAGTGAGCAGTTCTTC. V and J are TRBV6-2 or TRBV6-3 and TRBJ2-1; possible D gene TRBD1, 6 bases. CDR1 MNHEY and CDR2 SVGEGT come from the germline V gene. This CDR3 comprises 15 residues.

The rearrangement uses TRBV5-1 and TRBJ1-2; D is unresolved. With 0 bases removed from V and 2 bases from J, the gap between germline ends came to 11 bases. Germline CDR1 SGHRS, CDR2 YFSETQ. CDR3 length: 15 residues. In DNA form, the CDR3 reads TGCGCCAGCAGCTTGGACCCACAGAAGAACTATGGCTACACCTTC. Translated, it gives CASSLDPQKNYGYTF.

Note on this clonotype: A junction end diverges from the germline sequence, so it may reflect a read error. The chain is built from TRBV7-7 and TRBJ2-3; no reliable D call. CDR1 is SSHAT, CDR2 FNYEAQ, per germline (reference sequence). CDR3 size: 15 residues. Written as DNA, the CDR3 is TGTGCTAGCAGCTTAATAACGGCCGCTGGGGATACGCAGTATTTT. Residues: CASSLITAAGDTQYF. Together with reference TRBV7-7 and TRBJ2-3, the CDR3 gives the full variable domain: GAGVSQSPRYKVTKRGQDVTLRCDPISSHATLYWYQQALGQGPEFLTYFNYEAQPDKSGLPSDRFSAERPEGSISTLTIQRTEQRDSAMYRCASSLITAAGDTQYFGPGTRLTVL.

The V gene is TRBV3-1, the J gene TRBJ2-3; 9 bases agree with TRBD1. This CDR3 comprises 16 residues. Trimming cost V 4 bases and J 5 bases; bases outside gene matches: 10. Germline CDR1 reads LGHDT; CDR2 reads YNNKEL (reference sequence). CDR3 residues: CASSLRGQGQRDTQYF. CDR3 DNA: TGTGCCAGCAGCCTCCGCGGACAGGGGCAAAGAGATACGCAGTATTTT.

CDR3 DNA sequence: TGCGCCAGCATAACTGGCCCTAGCGGAAACACCGGGGAGCTGTTTTTT. Amino acids: CASITGPSGNTGELFF. The chain links TRBV5-1 to TRBJ2-2, with 7 bases lining up with TRBD2. Germline CDR1 reads SGHRS; CDR2 reads YFSETQ. The CDR3 is made up of 16 amino acids. The V segment lost 6 bases and the J segment 2 bases; nucleotides outside the gene matches: 10. Complete variable domain (other parts from reference TRBV5-1 and TRBJ2-2): KAGVTQTPRYLIKTRGQQVTLSCSPISGHRSVSWYQQTPGQGLQFLFEYFSETQRNKGNFPGRFSGRQFSNSRSEMNVSTLELGDSALYLCASITGPSGNTGELFFGEGSRLTVL.

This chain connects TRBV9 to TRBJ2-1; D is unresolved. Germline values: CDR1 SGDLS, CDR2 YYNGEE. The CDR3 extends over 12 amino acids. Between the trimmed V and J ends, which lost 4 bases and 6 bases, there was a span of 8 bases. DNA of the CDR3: TGTGCCAGCAGCAGGAGCACCAATGAGCAGTTCTTC. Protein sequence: CASSRSTNEQFF.

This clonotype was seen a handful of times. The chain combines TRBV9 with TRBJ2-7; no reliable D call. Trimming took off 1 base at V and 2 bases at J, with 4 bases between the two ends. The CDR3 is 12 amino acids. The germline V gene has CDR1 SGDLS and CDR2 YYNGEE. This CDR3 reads CASSVQTYEQYV. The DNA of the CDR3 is TGTGCCAGCAGCGTACAAACCTACGAGCAGTACGTC.

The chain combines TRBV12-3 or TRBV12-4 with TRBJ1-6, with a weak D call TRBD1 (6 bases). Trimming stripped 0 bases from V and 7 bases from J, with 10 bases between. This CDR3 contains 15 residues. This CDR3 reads CASSLAGAPNSPLHF. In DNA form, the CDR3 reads TGTGCCAGCAGTTTAGCGGGGGCGCCCAATTCACCCCTCCACTTT.

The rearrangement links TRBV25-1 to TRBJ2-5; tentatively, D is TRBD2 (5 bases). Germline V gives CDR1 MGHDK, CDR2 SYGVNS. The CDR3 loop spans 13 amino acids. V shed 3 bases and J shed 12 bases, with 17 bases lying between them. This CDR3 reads CASSDLSRGPKYF. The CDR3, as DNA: TGTGCCAGCAGTGACTTATCTCGCGGGCCGAAGTACTTC.

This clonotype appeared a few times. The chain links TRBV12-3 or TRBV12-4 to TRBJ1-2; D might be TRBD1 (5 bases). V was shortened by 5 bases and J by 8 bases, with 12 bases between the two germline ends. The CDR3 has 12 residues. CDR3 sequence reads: CASSTPEGGYTF. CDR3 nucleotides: TGTGCCAGCAGTACACCGGAGGGGGGCTACACCTTC.

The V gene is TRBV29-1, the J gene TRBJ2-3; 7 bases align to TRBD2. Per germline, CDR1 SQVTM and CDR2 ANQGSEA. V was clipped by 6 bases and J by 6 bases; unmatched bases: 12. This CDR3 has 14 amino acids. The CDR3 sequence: CSVEWGLRTDTQYF. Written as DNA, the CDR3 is TGCAGCGTGGAGTGGGGACTACGGACGGATACGCAGTATTTT.

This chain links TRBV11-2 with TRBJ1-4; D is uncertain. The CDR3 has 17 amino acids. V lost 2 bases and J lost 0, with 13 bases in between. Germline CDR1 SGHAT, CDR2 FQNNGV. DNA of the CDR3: TGTGCCAGCAGCTTAATGGGATTCGTTGCAACTAATGAAAAACTGTTTTTT. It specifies CASSLMGFVATNEKLFF.

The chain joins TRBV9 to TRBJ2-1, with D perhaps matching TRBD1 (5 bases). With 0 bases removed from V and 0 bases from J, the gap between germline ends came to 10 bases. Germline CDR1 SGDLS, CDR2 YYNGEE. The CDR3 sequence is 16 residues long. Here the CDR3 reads CASSVGGASSYNEQFF. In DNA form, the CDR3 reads TGTGCCAGCAGCGTAGGTGGGGCCAGCTCCTACAATGAGCAGTTCTTC.

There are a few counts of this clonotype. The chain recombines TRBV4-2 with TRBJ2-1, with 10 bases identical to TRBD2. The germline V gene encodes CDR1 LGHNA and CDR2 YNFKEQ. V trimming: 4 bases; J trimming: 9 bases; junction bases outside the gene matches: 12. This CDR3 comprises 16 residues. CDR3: CASSRNLAGALGEQFF. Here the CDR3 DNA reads TGTGCCAGCAGCCGAAATCTAGCGGGGGCGCTAGGTGAGCAGTTCTTC.

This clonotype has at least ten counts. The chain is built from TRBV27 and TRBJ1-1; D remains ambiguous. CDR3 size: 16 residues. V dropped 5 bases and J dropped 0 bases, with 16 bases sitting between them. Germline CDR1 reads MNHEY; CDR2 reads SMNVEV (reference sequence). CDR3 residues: CASSPQWTRMNTEAFF. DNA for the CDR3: TGTGCCAGCAGTCCCCAGTGGACGCGAATGAACACTGAAGCTTTCTTT.

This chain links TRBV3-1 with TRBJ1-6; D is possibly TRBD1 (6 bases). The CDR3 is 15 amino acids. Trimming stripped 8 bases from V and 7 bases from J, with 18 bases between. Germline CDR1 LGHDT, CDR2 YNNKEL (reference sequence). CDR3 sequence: CASCPMGGGNSPLHF. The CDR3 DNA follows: TGTGCCAGCTGCCCAATGGGAGGGGGGAATTCACCCCTCCACTTT.

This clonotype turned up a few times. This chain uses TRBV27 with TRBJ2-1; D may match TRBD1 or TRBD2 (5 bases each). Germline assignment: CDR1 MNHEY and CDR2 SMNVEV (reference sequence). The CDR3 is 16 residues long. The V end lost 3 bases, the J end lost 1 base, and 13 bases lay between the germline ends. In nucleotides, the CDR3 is TGTGCCAGCAGTTTTTGGGGGACCAGTTCCTACAATGAGCAGTTCTTC. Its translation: CASSFWGTSSYNEQFF.

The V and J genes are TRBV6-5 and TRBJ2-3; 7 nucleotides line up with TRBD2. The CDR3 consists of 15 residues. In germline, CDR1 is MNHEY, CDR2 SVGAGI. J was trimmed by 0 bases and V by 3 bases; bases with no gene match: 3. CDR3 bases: TGTGCCAGCAGTTATCAGGGACTAAGCACAGATACGCAGTATTTT. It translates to CASSYQGLSTDTQYF.

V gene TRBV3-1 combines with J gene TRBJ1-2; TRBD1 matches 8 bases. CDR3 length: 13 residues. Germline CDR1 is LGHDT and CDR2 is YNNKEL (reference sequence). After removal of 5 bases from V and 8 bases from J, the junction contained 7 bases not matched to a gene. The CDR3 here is CASSSQDRAGYTF. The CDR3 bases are TGTGCCAGCAGCTCCCAGGACAGGGCCGGCTACACCTTC.

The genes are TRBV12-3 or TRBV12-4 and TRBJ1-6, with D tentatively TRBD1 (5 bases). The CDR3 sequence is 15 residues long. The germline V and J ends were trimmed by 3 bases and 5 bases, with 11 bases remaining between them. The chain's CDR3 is CASSFGAVNNSPLHF. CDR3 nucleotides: TGTGCCAGCAGTTTCGGGGCTGTGAATAATTCACCCCTCCACTTT.

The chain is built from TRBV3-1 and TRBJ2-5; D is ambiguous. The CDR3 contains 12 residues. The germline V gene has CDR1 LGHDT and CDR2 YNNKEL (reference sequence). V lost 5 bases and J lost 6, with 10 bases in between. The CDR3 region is CASSLESKTQYF. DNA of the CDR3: TGTGCCAGCAGCTTGGAGTCCAAGACCCAGTACTTC.